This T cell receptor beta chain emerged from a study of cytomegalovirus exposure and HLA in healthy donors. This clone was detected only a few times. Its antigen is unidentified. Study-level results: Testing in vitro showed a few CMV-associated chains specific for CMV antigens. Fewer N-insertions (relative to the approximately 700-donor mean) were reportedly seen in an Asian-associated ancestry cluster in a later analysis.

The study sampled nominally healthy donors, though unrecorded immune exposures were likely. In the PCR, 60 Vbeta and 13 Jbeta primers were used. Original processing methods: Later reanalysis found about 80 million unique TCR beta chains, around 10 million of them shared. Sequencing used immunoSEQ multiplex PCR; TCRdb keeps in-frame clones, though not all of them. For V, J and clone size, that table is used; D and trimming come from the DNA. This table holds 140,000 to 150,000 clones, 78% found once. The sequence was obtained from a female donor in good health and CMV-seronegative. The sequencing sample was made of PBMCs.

DNA for the CDR3: TGTGCCAGCAGTGAATATGGTAGCGGGAGGTCCTACAATGAGCAGTTCTTC. It translates to CASSEYGSGRSYNEQFF. The rearrangement joins TRBV25-1 to TRBJ2-1; TRBD2 aligns across 10 bases. This CDR3 contains 17 residues. V trimming: 0 bases; J trimming: 1 base; junction bases outside the gene matches: 3. CDR1 is MGHDK and CDR2 is SYGVNS in the germline V gene.